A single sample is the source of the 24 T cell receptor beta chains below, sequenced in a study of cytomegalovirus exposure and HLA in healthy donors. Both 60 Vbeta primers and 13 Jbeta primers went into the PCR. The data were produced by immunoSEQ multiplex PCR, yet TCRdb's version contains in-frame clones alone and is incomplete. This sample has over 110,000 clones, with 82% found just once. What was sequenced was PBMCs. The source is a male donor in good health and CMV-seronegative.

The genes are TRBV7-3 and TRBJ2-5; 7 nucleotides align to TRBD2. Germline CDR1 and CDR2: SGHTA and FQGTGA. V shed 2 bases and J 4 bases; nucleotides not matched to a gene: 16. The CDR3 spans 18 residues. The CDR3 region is CASSLFGGGGTRRETQYF. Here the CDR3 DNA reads TGTGCCAGCAGCTTATTTGGTGGGGGGGGAACAAGGCGAGAGACCCAGTACTTC.

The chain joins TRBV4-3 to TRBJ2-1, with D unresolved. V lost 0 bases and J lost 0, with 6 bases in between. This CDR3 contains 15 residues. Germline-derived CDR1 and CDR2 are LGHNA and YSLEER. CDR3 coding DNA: TGCGCCAGCAGCCAAGATAAGAGCTCCTACAATGAGCAGTTCTTC. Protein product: CASSQDKSSYNEQFF.

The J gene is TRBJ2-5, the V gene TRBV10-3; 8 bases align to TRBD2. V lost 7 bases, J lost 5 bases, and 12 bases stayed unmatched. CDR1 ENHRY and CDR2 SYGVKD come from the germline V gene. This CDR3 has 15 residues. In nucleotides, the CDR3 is TGTGCCATCAACCACGGGGGGGGGTCTAGTGAGACCCAGTACTTC. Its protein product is CAINHGGGSSETQYF.

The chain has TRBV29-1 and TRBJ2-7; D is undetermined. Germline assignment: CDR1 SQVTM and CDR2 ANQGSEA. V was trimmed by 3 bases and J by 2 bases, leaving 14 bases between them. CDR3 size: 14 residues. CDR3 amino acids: CSVEFRAGAYEQYF. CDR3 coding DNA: TGCAGCGTTGAGTTCCGTGCCGGAGCCTACGAGCAGTACTTC.

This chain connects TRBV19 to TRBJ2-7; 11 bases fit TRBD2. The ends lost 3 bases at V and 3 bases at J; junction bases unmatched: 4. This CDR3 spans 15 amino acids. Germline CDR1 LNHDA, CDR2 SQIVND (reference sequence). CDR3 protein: CASSILAGGLYEQYF. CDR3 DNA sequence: TGTGCCAGTAGTATCCTAGCGGGAGGCCTCTACGAGCAGTACTTC.

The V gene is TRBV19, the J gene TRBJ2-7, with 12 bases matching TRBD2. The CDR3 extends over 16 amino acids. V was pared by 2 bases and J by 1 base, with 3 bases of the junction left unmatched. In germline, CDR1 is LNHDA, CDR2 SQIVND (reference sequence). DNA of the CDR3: TGTGCCAGTAGTATACCCACTAGCGGGGGGTCCTACGAGCAGTACTTC. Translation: CASSIPTSGGSYEQYF.

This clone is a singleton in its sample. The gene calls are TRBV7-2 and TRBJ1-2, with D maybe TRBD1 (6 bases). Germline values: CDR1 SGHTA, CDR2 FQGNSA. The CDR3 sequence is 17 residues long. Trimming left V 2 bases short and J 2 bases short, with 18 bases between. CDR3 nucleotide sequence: TGTGCCAGCAGCTTAAGCGATAGATTAGGACAGAACTATGGCTACACCTTC. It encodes CASSLSDRLGQNYGYTF.

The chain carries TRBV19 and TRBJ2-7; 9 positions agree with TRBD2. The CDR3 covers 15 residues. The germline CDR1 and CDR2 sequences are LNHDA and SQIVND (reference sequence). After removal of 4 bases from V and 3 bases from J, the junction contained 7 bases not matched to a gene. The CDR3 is CASSTGGLASYEQYF. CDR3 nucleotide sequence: TGTGCCAGTAGTACGGGCGGACTAGCGAGCTACGAGCAGTACTTC.

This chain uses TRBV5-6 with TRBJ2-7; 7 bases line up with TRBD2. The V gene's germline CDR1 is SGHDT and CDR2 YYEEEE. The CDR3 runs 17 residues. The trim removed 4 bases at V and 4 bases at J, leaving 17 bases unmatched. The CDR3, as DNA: TGTGCCAGCAGCGAGTTTGGGGGGGGGAAAGTTTGGTACGAGCAGTACTTC. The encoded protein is CASSEFGGGKVWYEQYF. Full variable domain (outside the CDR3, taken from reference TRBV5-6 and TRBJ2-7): DAGVTQSPTHLIKTRGQQVTLRCSPKSGHDTVSWYQQALGQGPQFIFQYYEEEERQRGNFPDRFSGHQFPNYSSELNVNALLLGDSALYLCASSEFGGGKVWYEQYFGPGTRLTVT.

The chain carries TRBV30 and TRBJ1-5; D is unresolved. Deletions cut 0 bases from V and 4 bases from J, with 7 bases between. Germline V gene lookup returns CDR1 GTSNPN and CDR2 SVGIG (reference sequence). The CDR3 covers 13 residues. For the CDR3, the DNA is TGTGCCTGGAGTGTACACCCTAATCAGCCCCAGCATTTT. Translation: CAWSVHPNQPQHF.

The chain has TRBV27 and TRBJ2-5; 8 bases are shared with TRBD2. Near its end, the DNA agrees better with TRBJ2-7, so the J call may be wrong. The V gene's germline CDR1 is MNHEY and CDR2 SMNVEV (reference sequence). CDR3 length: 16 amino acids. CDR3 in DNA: TGTGCCAGCAGTTCCCATGTAGCGGGAAGGTCCTACGAGCAGTACTTC. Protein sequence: CASSSHVAGRSYEQYF.

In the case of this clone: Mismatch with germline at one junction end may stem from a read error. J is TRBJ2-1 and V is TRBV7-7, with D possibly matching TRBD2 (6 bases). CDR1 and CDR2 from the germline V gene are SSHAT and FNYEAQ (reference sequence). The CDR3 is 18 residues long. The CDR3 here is CASSLGAPSQTRIYEQFF. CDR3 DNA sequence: TGTGCTAGCAGCTTAGGGGCCCCAAGTCAGACTAGAATCTATGAGCAGTTCTTC.

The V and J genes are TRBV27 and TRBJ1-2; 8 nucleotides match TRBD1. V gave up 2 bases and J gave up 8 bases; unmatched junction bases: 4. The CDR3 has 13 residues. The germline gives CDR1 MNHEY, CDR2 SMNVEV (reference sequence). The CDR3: CASSLRTGTGYTF. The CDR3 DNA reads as TGTGCCAGCAGTTTAAGGACAGGGACCGGCTACACCTTC.

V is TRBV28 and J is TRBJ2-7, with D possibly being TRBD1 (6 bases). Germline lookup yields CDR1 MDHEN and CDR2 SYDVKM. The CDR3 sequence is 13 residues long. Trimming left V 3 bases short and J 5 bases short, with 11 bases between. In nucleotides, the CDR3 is TGTGCCAGCAGTTTCGCAGGGGTCCACGAGCAGTACTTC. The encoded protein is CASSFAGVHEQYF.

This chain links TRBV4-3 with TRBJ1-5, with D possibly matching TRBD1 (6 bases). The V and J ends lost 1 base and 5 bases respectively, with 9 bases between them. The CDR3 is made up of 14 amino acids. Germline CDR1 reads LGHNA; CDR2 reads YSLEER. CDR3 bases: TGCGCCAGCAGCCAAGTAGGGGGTGATCAGCCCCAGCATTTT. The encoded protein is CASSQVGGDQPQHF.

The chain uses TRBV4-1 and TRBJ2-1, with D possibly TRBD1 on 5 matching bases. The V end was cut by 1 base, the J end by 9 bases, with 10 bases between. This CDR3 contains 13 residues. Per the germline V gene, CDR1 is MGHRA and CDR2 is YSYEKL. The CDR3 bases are TGCGCCAGCAGCCAAGTAATAGGGGTTGAGCAGTTCTTC. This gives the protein CASSQVIGVEQFF.

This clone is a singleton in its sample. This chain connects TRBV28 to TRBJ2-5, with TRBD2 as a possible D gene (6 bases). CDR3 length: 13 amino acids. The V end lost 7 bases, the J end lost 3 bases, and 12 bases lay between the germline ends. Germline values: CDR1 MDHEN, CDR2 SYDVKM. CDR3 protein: CASITGGEETQYF. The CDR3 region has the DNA TGTGCCAGCATCACAGGAGGGGAAGAGACCCAGTACTTC.

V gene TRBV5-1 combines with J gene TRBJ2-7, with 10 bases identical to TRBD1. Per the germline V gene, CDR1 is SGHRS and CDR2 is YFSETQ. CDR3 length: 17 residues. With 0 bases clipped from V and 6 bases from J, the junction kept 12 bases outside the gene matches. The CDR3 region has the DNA TGCGCCAGCAGCTTGGCCTATACCGGGACAGGGGCCTTCGAGCAGTACTTC. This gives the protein CASSLAYTGTGAFEQYF. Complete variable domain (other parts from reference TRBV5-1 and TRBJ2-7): KAGVTQTPRYLIKTRGQQVTLSCSPISGHRSVSWYQQTPGQGLQFLFEYFSETQRNKGNFPGRFSGRQFSNSRSEMNVSTLELGDSALYLCASSLAYTGTGAFEQYFGPGTRLTVT.

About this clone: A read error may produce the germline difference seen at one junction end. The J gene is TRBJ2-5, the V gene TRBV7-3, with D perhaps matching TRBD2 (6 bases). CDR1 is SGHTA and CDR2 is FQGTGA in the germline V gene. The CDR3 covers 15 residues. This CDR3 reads CASSLLAASQGTQYF. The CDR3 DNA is TGTGCCAGCAGCTTATTAGCGGCCAGCCAAGGGACCCAGTACTTC.

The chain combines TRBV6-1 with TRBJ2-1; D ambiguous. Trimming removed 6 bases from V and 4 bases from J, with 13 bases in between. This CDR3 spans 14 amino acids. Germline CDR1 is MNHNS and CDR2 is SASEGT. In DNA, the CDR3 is TGTGCCAGCAGGCCCCAAGTAGTGTACAATGAGCAGTTCTTC. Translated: CASRPQVVYNEQFF.

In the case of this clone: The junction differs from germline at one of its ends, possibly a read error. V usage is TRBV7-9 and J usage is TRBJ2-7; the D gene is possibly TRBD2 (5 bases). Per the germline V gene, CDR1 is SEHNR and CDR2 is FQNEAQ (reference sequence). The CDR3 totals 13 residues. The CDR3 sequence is CSSSHGRGYEQYF. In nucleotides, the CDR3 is TGTTCCAGCAGCCACGGACGGGGCTACGAGCAGTACTTC.

The CDR3 DNA follows: TGTGCCAGCAGCTTGGAGGGGTTCCAGATGTACAATGAGCAGTTCTTC. This translates into CASSLEGFQMYNEQFF. The V call is TRBV5-8, the J call TRBJ2-1, with a tentative D call TRBD1 (5 bases). V was trimmed by 0 bases and J by 4 bases, leaving 14 bases between them. Germline V CDR1 and CDR2: SGHTS, YDEGEE. This CDR3 has 16 amino acids.

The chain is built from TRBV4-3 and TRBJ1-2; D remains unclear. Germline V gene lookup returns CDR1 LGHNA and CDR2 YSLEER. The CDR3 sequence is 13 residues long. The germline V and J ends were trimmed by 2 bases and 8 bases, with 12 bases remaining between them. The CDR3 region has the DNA TGCGCCAGCAGCCAATCTTCAGGCGCAGGCTACACCTTC. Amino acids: CASSQSSGAGYTF.

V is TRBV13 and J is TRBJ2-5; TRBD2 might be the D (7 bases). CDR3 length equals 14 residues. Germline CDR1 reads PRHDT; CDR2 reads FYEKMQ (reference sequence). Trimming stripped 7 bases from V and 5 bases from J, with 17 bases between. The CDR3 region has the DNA TGTGCCAGCACCCCCTCCCGGGGGGCGGAGACCCAGTACTTC. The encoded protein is CASTPSRGAETQYF.